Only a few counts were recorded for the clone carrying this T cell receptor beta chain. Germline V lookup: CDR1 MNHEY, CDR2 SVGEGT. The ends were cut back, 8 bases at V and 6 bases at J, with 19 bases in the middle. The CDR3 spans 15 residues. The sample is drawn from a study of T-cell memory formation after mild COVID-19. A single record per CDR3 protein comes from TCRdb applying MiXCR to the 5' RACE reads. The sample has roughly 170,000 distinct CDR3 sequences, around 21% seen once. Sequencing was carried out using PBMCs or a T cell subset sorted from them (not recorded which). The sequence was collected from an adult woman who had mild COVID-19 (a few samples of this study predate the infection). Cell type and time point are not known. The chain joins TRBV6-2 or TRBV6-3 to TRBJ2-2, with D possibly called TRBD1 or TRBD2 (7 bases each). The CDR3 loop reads CASGRDSGPPGELFF. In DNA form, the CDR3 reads TGTGCCAGCGGGAGGGACAGCGGCCCCCCCGGGGAGCTGTTTTTT.